The 30 T cell receptor beta chains below were found in one sample sequenced in a study of memory CD4+ T cells and cytomegalovirus serostatus. The sort gate was single viable CD3+CD4+CD8-CD45RO+ cells for memory CD4+ T cells. Libraries were prepared by immunoSEQ multiplex PCR; TCRdb keeps only in-frame clonotypes and omits some of them. Among roughly 60,000 clones listed, approximately 71% were seen once. Sequences were obtained from memory CD4+ T cells from blood. Every receptor here comes from an adult in good health and CMV-seronegative.

This clone was seen more than once but under ten times. V and J are TRBV6-5 and TRBJ1-1, with TRBD1 matching 11 bases. V lost 9 bases and J lost 4; bases outside the gene matches: 7. This CDR3 has 14 amino acids. Germline loops: CDR1 MNHEY, CDR2 SVGAGI. The CDR3 nucleotides read TGTGCCAGTCGGACAGGGGGCGCGTCCACTGAAGCTTTCTTT. This codes for CASRTGGASTEAFF.

The V gene is TRBV27, the J gene TRBJ1-2, with TRBD1 matching 7 bases. Germline CDR1 MNHEY, CDR2 SMNVEV (reference sequence). J gave up 5 bases and V 4 bases, and 13 bases lay outside the gene matches. The CDR3 is made up of 16 amino acids. The DNA of the CDR3 is TGTGCCAGCAGTTCCCGCGGGAGGGGGCTAATGTATGGCTACACCTTC. It is translated as CASSSRGRGLMYGYTF.

This clone was seen a few times. The CDR3 here is CASSRGQGKGNTIYF. In nucleotides, the CDR3 is TGTGCCAGCAGCCGCGGACAGGGGAAAGGAAACACCATATATTTT. This rearrangement joins TRBV28 to TRBJ1-3; 9 bases are shared with TRBD1. V was clipped by 6 bases and J by 4 bases; unmatched bases: 7. Germline V lookup: CDR1 MDHEN, CDR2 SYDVKM. The CDR3 totals 15 residues.

This sequence joins TRBV2 and TRBJ2-3; 14 nucleotides align to TRBD2. The V segment lost 4 bases and the J segment 1 base; nucleotides outside the gene matches: 7. The CDR3 length is 18 residues. CDR1 SNHLY and CDR2 FYNNEI come from the germline V gene. CDR3 in amino acids: CASSAQTSGGVGTDTQYF. The CDR3 bases are TGTGCCAGCAGTGCCCAGACTAGCGGGGGGGTTGGCACAGATACGCAGTATTTT.

CDR3 protein: CAISVGVRQETQYF. CDR3 sequence (DNA): TGTGCCATCAGTGTGGGGGTTAGGCAAGAGACCCAGTACTTC. V usage is TRBV10-3 and J usage is TRBJ2-5, with D tentatively TRBD1 or TRBD2 (5 bases each). The germline V gene has CDR1 ENHRY and CDR2 SYGVKD. This CDR3 region has 14 residues. V was pared by 4 bases and J by 2 bases, with 11 bases between.

The CDR3 loop is CASSQPPVGVQETQYF. The CDR3 bases are TGTGCCAGCAGCCAACCACCAGTAGGCGTCCAAGAGACCCAGTACTTC. This rearrangement joins TRBV4-2 to TRBJ2-5; D unresolved. This CDR3 is built from 16 residues. Germline V CDR1 and CDR2: LGHNA, YNFKEQ. V was cut by 2 bases and J by 1 base, with 14 bases left in between.

This clone was seen once. V usage is TRBV18 and J usage is TRBJ1-6; a possible D gene is TRBD1 (6 bases). V was trimmed by 4 bases and J by 9 bases, leaving 13 bases between them. This CDR3 is 14 amino acids long. CDR1 and CDR2 from the germline V gene are KGHSH and LQKENI. The CDR3 region is CASSQRGLGSPLHF. The DNA for the CDR3 is TGTGCCAGCTCACAACGGGGGCTAGGTTCACCCCTCCACTTT.

The CDR3 nucleotides read TGTGCCAGCAGTGAAGAGCTGGGGCTGGGCTACACCTTC. It yields the protein CASSEELGLGYTF. V is TRBV6-1 and J is TRBJ1-2; D possibly corresponds to TRBD1 (5 bases). Trimming cost V 1 base and J 8 bases, with 11 bases left between them. The CDR3 contains 13 residues. CDR1 MNHNS and CDR2 SASEGT come from the germline V gene.

The rearrangement links TRBV7-8 to TRBJ2-1; D is possibly TRBD2 (5 bases). Trimming took 1 base from V and 3 from J, leaving 13 bases between them. The CDR3 has 16 residues. In germline, CDR1 is SGHVS, CDR2 FQNEAQ. CDR3 nucleotides: TGTGCCAGCAGCTTAGAACGGACTCCCGGCTACAATGAGCAGTTCTTC. It yields the protein CASSLERTPGYNEQFF.

In its sample, this clone was seen a few times. DNA for the CDR3: TGTGCCAGCAGTGTCGGGGAGTTTGGCTACACCTTC. Translated, it gives CASSVGEFGYTF. The rearrangement uses TRBV2 and TRBJ1-2; D is uncertain. Germline V gene data show CDR1 as SNHLY and CDR2 as FYNNEI. The CDR3 consists of 12 residues. Trimming left V 4 bases short and J 7 bases short, with 10 bases between.

The CDR3 spells CASSVDNRGTDTQYF. Written as DNA, the CDR3 is TGTGCCAGCAGCGTAGATAACAGGGGCACAGATACGCAGTATTTT. The chain carries TRBV9 and TRBJ2-3; TRBD1 is a possible D gene (6 bases). Germline CDR1 and CDR2: SGDLS and YYNGEE. The V gene lost 0 bases and the J gene lost 1 base, with 9 bases spanning the gap. The CDR3 is made up of 15 amino acids.

The rearrangement uses TRBV7-9 and TRBJ2-5, with D tentatively TRBD1 (7 bases). Per germline, CDR1 SEHNR and CDR2 FQNEAQ (reference sequence). Trimming stripped 0 bases from V and 2 bases from J, with 13 bases between. The CDR3 length is 16 residues. The CDR3 reads CASSLARTGGQETQYF. CDR3 bases: TGTGCCAGCAGCTTAGCCAGGACAGGAGGGCAAGAGACCCAGTACTTC.

The chain recombines TRBV5-6 with TRBJ2-7, with 9 positions matching TRBD1. Germline V gene lookup returns CDR1 SGHDT and CDR2 YYEEEE. The CDR3 extends over 14 amino acids. With 3 bases clipped from V and 6 bases from J, the junction kept 7 bases outside the gene matches. CDR3 protein: CASSSPGQGGEQYF. DNA of the CDR3: TGTGCCAGCAGCTCCCCGGGACAGGGAGGCGAGCAGTACTTC.

This clone appeared once. The chain links TRBV12-5 to TRBJ2-5; D is perhaps TRBD2 (5 bases). CDR1 is LGHNT, CDR2 FRNRAP, per germline. The V and J ends lost 3 bases and 5 bases respectively, with 13 bases between them. The CDR3 extends over 14 amino acids. The CDR3 coding sequence is TGTGCTAGTGGTTTATCGGGGTCTAGGGAGACCCAGTACTTC. Protein: CASGLSGSRETQYF. Full variable domain (missing parts from reference TRBV12-5 and TRBJ2-5): DARVTQTPRHKVTEMGQEVTMRCQPILGHNTVFWYRQTMMQGLELLAYFRNRAPLDDSGMPKDRFSAEMPDATLATLKIQPSEPRDSAVYFCASGLSGSRETQYFGPGTRLLVL.

This clone has at least ten counts. The chain recombines TRBV10-3 with TRBJ2-7; TRBD1 is a possible D gene (5 bases). The CDR3 length is 13 residues. Germline CDR1 reads ENHRY; CDR2 reads SYGVKD. The V end was cut by 6 bases, the J end by 3 bases, with 12 bases between. This CDR3 reads CAIRSQGIYEQYF. The CDR3 DNA reads as TGTGCCATCAGGTCCCAGGGAATCTACGAGCAGTACTTC.

This clone was found a few times. V usage is TRBV28 and J usage is TRBJ1-2, with TRBD1 matching over 8 bases. This CDR3 has 12 amino acids. The J segment lost 8 bases and the V segment lost 6 bases, leaving 5 bases of the junction unmatched. Germline CDR1 MDHEN, CDR2 SYDVKM. In DNA form, the CDR3 reads TGTGCCAGCAGCCTCGGACAGGGCGGCTACACCTTC. Translated, it gives CASSLGQGGYTF.

This clone was recorded only once. This rearrangement joins TRBV6-5 to TRBJ1-2, with a tentative D call TRBD1 (5 bases). V was shortened by 6 bases and J by 5 bases, with 19 bases between the two germline ends. This CDR3 comprises 15 residues. Germline V gene data show CDR1 as MNHEY and CDR2 as SVGAGI. CDR3 amino acids: CASRPQGWGSYGYTF. The DNA for the CDR3 is TGTGCCAGCAGACCCCAGGGTTGGGGGTCATATGGCTACACCTTC.

Remarks on this clone: The identical CDR3 is also encoded by other nucleotide sequences in the sample. The chain carries TRBV2 and TRBJ2-3, with D perhaps TRBD1 (5 bases). With 7 bases removed from V and 1 base from J, the gap between germline ends came to 6 bases. The CDR3 covers 12 residues. In germline, CDR1 is SNHLY, CDR2 FYNNEI. The DNA for the CDR3 is TGTGCCAGCAAACAGGGCACAGATACGCAGTATTTT. As protein: CASKQGTDTQYF.

V is TRBV25-1 and J is TRBJ1-1, with TRBD1 as a possible D gene (6 bases). V was pared by 5 bases and J by 6 bases, with 16 bases between. The CDR3 has 14 amino acids. Per germline, CDR1 MGHDK and CDR2 SYGVNS. CDR3 bases: TGTGCCAGCAGTCGTCCGGGTAGGGGGGCTGAAGCTTTCTTT. This encodes CASSRPGRGAEAFF.

Comment on this clone: Additional DNA sequences in this sample encode the identical CDR3. The chain joins TRBV30 to TRBJ1-5; D is unclear. Germline V CDR1 and CDR2: GTSNPN, SVGIG (reference sequence). The ends were cut back, 1 base at V and 1 base at J, with 5 bases in the middle. The CDR3 runs to 13 residues. CDR3 bases: TGTGCCTGGAGTGAAGACAGCAATCAGCCCCAGCATTTT. It yields the protein CAWSEDSNQPQHF.

This clone occurred a few times. The chain joins TRBV6-6 to TRBJ1-2; no definite D call. The CDR3 covers 11 residues. The V gene's germline CDR1 is MNHNY and CDR2 SVGAGI (reference sequence). The V and J ends lost 5 bases and 5 bases respectively, with 6 bases between them. The CDR3 DNA is TGTGCCAGCAGTACCGAATATGGCTACACCTTC. Its translation: CASSTEYGYTF.

The CDR3 region is CASSESGGLNTEAFF. CDR3 in DNA: TGCGCCAGCAGTGAGTCAGGGGGGCTGAACACTGAAGCTTTCTTT. J is TRBJ1-1 and V is TRBV10-1; a possible D gene is TRBD1 (6 bases). V gave up 0 bases and J gave up 0 bases, with 8 bases separating them. CDR3 length equals 15 residues. Germline values: CDR1 WNHNN, CDR2 SYGVQD (reference sequence).

The chain carries TRBV28 and TRBJ1-2; no reliable D call. The CDR3 consists of 12 residues. Trimming removed 4 bases at V and 4 bases at J, with 7 bases between. The germline V gene encodes CDR1 MDHEN and CDR2 SYDVKM. CDR3 loop: CASSWGGYGYTF. For the CDR3, the DNA is TGTGCCAGCAGTTGGGGTGGCTATGGCTACACCTTC.

The CDR3 spells CASSPLGGQSETQYF. The CDR3 bases are TGTGCCAGCAGCCCCCTGGGGGGGCAGTCAGAGACCCAGTACTTC. V is TRBV7-3 and J is TRBJ2-5; possible D gene TRBD2, 7 bases. Germline values: CDR1 SGHTA, CDR2 FQGTGA. Trimming shortened V by 5 bases and J by 4 bases, and 17 bases separated the two germline ends. There are 15 residues in the CDR3.

J is TRBJ1-5 and V is TRBV10-2, with D possibly matching TRBD1 (5 bases). The CDR3 length is 13 residues. V was cut by 9 bases and J by 7 bases, with 16 bases left in between. CDR1 and CDR2 from the germline V gene are WSHSY and SAAADI. In DNA form, the CDR3 reads TGCGCCAGTAAAAGGGGAATCGGGCAGCCCCAGCATTTT. It translates to CASKRGIGQPQHF.

The chain carries TRBV6-5 and TRBJ1-6; D is perhaps TRBD1 (6 bases). V dropped 2 bases and J dropped 8 bases, with 7 bases sitting between them. Germline lookup yields CDR1 MNHEY and CDR2 SVGAGI. CDR3 length equals 13 residues. CDR3 in DNA: TGTGCCAGCAGTTACGACAGGTATTCACCCCTCCACTTT. Translated: CASSYDRYSPLHF.

The V gene is TRBV15, the J gene TRBJ2-4, with 9 nucleotides matching TRBD2. After removal of 0 bases from V and 2 bases from J, the junction contained 17 bases not matched to a gene. The germline CDR1 and CDR2 sequences are LNHNV and YYDKDF (reference sequence). The CDR3 is 21 amino acids. The CDR3: CATSRDTLTSGAAWSKNIQYF. DNA for the CDR3: TGTGCCACCAGCAGAGATACCCTGACTAGCGGAGCTGCTTGGTCCAAAAACATTCAGTACTTC.

About this clone: The same CDR3 arises from other DNA sequences in this sample as well. The V call is TRBV10-3, the J call TRBJ1-1; D call uncertain. The germline V gene encodes CDR1 ENHRY and CDR2 SYGVKD. CDR3 size: 16 residues. Trimming stripped 0 bases from V and 0 bases from J, with 11 bases between. CDR3 nucleotides: TGTGCCATCAGTGAGTCACGTACAGCTATGAACACTGAAGCTTTCTTT. Protein product: CAISESRTAMNTEAFF.

This clone was picked up a small number of times. This rearrangement joins TRBV6-7 to TRBJ1-5, with D tentatively TRBD1 (6 bases). TRBV6-7 is labeled an ORF, and its function is uncertain. This CDR3 has 17 amino acids. V gave up 3 bases and J gave up 0 bases, with 15 bases separating them. The DNA of the CDR3 is TGTGCCAGCAGTTATCCGGGGGGCCTTTATAGCAATCAGCCCCAGCATTTT. Translation: CASSYPGGLYSNQPQHF.

V gene TRBV19 combines with J gene TRBJ1-1, with unresolved D. V lost 6 bases and J lost 7, with 18 bases in between. From germline, CDR1 is LNHDA and CDR2 SQIVND (reference sequence). The CDR3 contains 14 residues. The CDR3 protein is CASSSWASRFEAFF. The CDR3 coding sequence is TGTGCCAGTAGCTCCTGGGCCTCTAGATTTGAAGCTTTCTTT. Filled out from reference TRBV19 and TRBJ1-1, the complete variable domain reads DGGITQSPKYLFRKEGQNVTLSCEQNLNHDAMYWYRQDPGQGLRLIYYSQIVNDFQKGDIAEGYSVSREKKESFPLTVTSAQKNPTAFYLCASSSWASRFEAFFGQGTRLTVV.